The source of this TCR beta chain is a study of blood T cell repertoires in COVID-19. Looking at the study overall: From T cells, B-cell-depleted T cells, or PBMCs came the material, which was cDNA or gDNA.

The V and J ends lost 4 bases and 11 bases, in that order; junction bases with no gene match: 7. The germline V gene has CDR1 GTSNPN and CDR2 SVGIG (reference sequence). The CDR3 extends over 13 amino acids. TCRdb's table, derived via immunoSEQ multiplex PCR, lists solely in-frame clones and lacks some. The sample gives some 290,000 clones, 83% of which show up once; less than 6% is in the top ten. This clone occurred a few times. The clonotype originates from a man in his 60s who had recovered from COVID-19. The gene calls are TRBV30 and TRBJ2-4; 11 nucleotides match TRBD1. The sequencing sample was made of peripheral blood. The CDR3 nucleotides read TGTGCCTGGAATTTGGGACAGGGGGTCGTTCAGTACTTC. This codes for CAWNLGQGVVQYF.